This is a list of T cell receptor beta chains from one sample in a study of cytomegalovirus exposure and HLA in healthy donors. Repertoires were generated with immunoSEQ multiplex PCR, while TCRdb's copy carries only in-frame clones and drops some. The sample records about 160,000 clones, about 85% being singletons. Sequencing used PBMCs. These receptors all come from a man between 18 and 29 years old in good health and CMV-seropositive. Both conserved end residues are part of each CDR3. The D gene is left open where the match is weak. The size field is filled for only some rows; it gives once, few, many or a size class.

TRBV7-2	-	TRBJ1-2	-	CASSPSGAQDSNYGYTF	TGTGCCAGCAGCCCAAGCGGAGCGCAAGACTCGAACTATGGCTACACCTTC
TRBV18	-	TRBJ1-4	-	CASSTDSIATNEKLFF	TGTGCCAGCTCAACCGACAGTATAGCAACTAATGAAAAACTGTTTTTT
TRBV5-6	few	TRBJ1-5	TRBD1	CASSSQGAGWGQPQHF	TGTGCCAGCAGCTCCCAGGGGGCGGGTTGGGGTCAGCCCCAGCATTTT
TRBV7-2	-	TRBJ2-7	TRBD1	CASSSGQGAPYEQYF	TGTGCCAGCAGTAGCGGACAGGGGGCGCCCTACGAGCAGTACTTC
TRBV30	few	TRBJ2-5	TRBD2	CAWSPFTSEKTQYF	TGTGCCTGGAGTCCCTTCACTAGCGAGAAGACCCAGTACTTC
TRBV7-8	-	TRBJ1-5	-	CASSPQGLNQPQHF	TGTGCCAGCAGCCCCCAGGGACTCAATCAGCCCCAGCATTTT
TRBV5-4	-	TRBJ1-2	-	CASSLDRVNYGYTF	TGTGCCAGCAGCTTGGACAGGGTAAACTATGGCTACACCTTC
TRBV6-5	-	TRBJ1-1	TRBD1	CASRGTASGEAFF	TGTGCCAGCAGAGGGACAGCCTCGGGAGAAGCTTTCTTT
TRBV5-4	once	TRBJ2-4	-	CASSLGGEAKNIQYF	TGTGCCAGCAGCTTGGGGGGGGAAGCCAAAAACATCCAGTACTTC
TRBV7-7	once	TRBJ2-7	TRBD1	CASSLDRGYEQYF	TGTGCTAGCAGCTTAGACAGGGGCTACGAGCAGTACTTC
TRBV6-5	-	TRBJ1-6	-	CASSWDSGSNSPLHF	TGTGCCAGCAGTTGGGACTCCGGCAGCAATTCACCCCTCCACTTT
TRBV2	once	TRBJ2-5	TRBD2	CASETSGAETQYF	TGTGCCAGCGAGACTAGCGGGGCAGAGACCCAGTACTTC
TRBV5-6	-	TRBJ2-7	TRBD2	CASSQGPRGDEQYF	TGTGCCAGCAGCCAGGGTCCCCGGGGGGACGAGCAGTACTTC
TRBV5-1	once	TRBJ1-4	TRBD1	CASSFGTGGEKLFF	TGCGCCAGCAGCTTCGGGACAGGGGGTGAAAAACTGTTTTTT
TRBV7-6	once	TRBJ2-2	TRBD2	CASNSGGASGELFF	TGTGCCAGTAATAGCGGGGGGGCTTCCGGGGAGCTGTTTTTT
TRBV6-1	-	TRBJ1-1	TRBD1	CASTTGGRTEAFF	TGTGCCAGCACCACAGGGGGCAGGACTGAAGCTTTCTTT
TRBV2	-	TRBJ1-2	-	CASSQDTNYGYTF	TGTGCCAGCAGCCAGGACACTAACTATGGCTACACCTTC
TRBV4-1	-	TRBJ2-2	TRBD2	CASSQKRGGELFF	TGCGCCAGCAGCCAGAAGCGGGGGGGGGAGCTGTTTTTT
TRBV18	-	TRBJ1-2	TRBD1	CASSPGTGGQGYTF	TGTGCCAGCTCACCAGGGACAGGGGGCCAGGGCTACACCTTC
TRBV9	-	TRBJ2-7	TRBD2	CASSRLAGDSYEQYF	TGTGCCAGCAGTCGACTAGCGGGGGACTCCTACGAGCAGTACTTC
TRBV5-1	-	TRBJ2-7	-	CASSLGGGQLTTYEQYF	TGCGCCAGCAGCCTAGGGGGGGGACAACTTACCACCTACGAGCAGTACTTC
TRBV5-4	-	TRBJ2-3	-	CASSLMTGQSTDTQYF	TGTGCCAGCAGCTTGATGACGGGACAAAGCACAGATACGCAGTATTTT
TRBV25-1	once	TRBJ2-7	TRBD1	CASRYGQGLYEQYF	TGTGCCAGCCGATACGGACAGGGCCTATACGAGCAGTACTTC
TRBV4-3	-	TRBJ2-2	-	CASSQGRGVTGELFF	TGCGCCAGCAGCCAGGGCAGGGGGGTTACCGGGGAGCTGTTTTTT
TRBV10-3	-	TRBJ1-1	-	CAIRGSGSNTEAFF	TGTGCCATCAGGGGGAGCGGCAGTAACACTGAAGCTTTCTTT
TRBV29-1	-	TRBJ2-1	-	CSVVRGFLRFF	TGCAGCGTTGTAAGGGGATTTCTTCGGTTCTTC
TRBV7-2	-	TRBJ2-7	-	CASSAGRVGSYEQYF	TGTGCCAGCAGCGCCGGGAGAGTCGGCTCCTACGAGCAGTACTTC
TRBV15	-	TRBJ2-2	-	CATSRAGTGELFF	TGTGCCACCAGCAGGGCGGGGACCGGGGAGCTGTTTTTT
TRBV2	-	TRBJ2-5	TRBD2	CASGTSGGRGETQYF	TGTGCCAGCGGGACTAGCGGGGGGCGGGGGGAGACCCAGTACTTC
TRBV4-2	few	TRBJ2-3	TRBD2	CASSLATGGADTQYF	TGTGCCAGCAGCCTCGCTACGGGGGGGGCAGATACGCAGTATTTT
TRBV4-3	-	TRBJ1-3	-	CASSSTRGIFGNTIYF	TGCGCCAGCAGCTCGACCCGGGGGATTTTTGGAAACACCATATATTTT
TRBV7-9	-	TRBJ2-1	TRBD2	CASSHRSGTSGAYEQFF	TGTGCCAGCAGCCACCGGTCGGGGACTAGCGGGGCATATGAGCAGTTCTTC
TRBV29-1	-	TRBJ1-1	TRBD1	CSVEPQATGPNRRAFF	TGCAGCGTTGAACCCCAGGCGACAGGGCCAAACCGGCGCGCTTTCTTT
TRBV19	-	TRBJ2-6	-	CASSIGRSGANVLTF	TGTGCCAGTAGTATAGGGAGGTCTGGGGCCAACGTCCTGACTTTC
TRBV7-2	-	TRBJ2-7	-	CASSSYYEQYF	TGTGCCAGCAGCTCTTACTACGAGCAGTACTTC
TRBV7-3	-	TRBJ2-6	-	CASSPTGPVMWSGANVLTF	TGTGCCAGCAGCCCGACAGGCCCGGTTATGTGGTCTGGGGCCAACGTCCTGACTTTC
TRBV15	-	TRBJ2-4	-	CATSPIELAKNSQYF	TGTGCCACCAGCCCAATTGAACTAGCCAAAAACAGTCAGTACTTC
TRBV27	-	TRBJ2-2	-	CASSFLQANTGELFF	TGTGCCAGCAGTTTTCTTCAGGCGAACACCGGGGAGCTGTTTTTT
TRBV27	-	TRBJ2-7	TRBD2	CASRGWRGVSYEQYF	TGTGCCAGCAGAGGATGGCGGGGGGTCTCCTACGAGCAGTACTTC
TRBV2	-	TRBJ2-5	TRBD2	CATEGLAGGGQETQYF	TGTGCCACCGAGGGACTAGCGGGGGGAGGGCAAGAGACCCAGTACTTC
TRBV21-1	once	TRBJ1-1	-	CASSTGGDTEAFF	TGTGCCAGCAGCACGGGCGGGGACACTGAAGCTTTCTTT
TRBV4-2	once	TRBJ1-5	-	CASSEGNQPQHF	TGTGCCAGCAGTGAGGGCAATCAGCCCCAGCATTTT
TRBV9	-	TRBJ1-6	-	CASSERSSYNSPLHF	TGTGCCAGCAGCGAGAGGTCCTCCTATAATTCACCCCTCCACTTT
TRBV11-3	-	TRBJ2-7	TRBD1	CASSLGTGMGEQYF	TGTGCCAGCAGCTTGGGGACAGGGATGGGCGAGCAGTACTTC
TRBV11-3	-	TRBJ2-3	TRBD2	CASSFPRGGGTDTQYF	TGTGCCAGCAGCTTTCCCCGGGGGGGAGGCACAGATACGCAGTATTTT
TRBV5-1	-	TRBJ2-5	-	CASSSVRTVQETQYF	TGCGCCAGCAGCTCGGTCCGGACAGTGCAAGAGACCCAGTACTTC
TRBV5-6	-	TRBJ2-7	TRBD2	CASSSDSAGLPYEQYF	TGTGCCAGCAGCTCAGACAGCGCGGGACTACCGTACGAGCAGTACTTC
TRBV2	-	TRBJ1-3	-	CASSATLRNTIYF	TGTGCCAGCAGTGCTACTCTGAGAAACACCATATATTTT
TRBV7-9	-	TRBJ1-2	TRBD1	CASISDRVYGYTF	TGTGCCAGCATCTCAGACAGGGTCTATGGCTACACCTTC
TRBV29-1	-	TRBJ2-1	-	CSAELFEASYNEQFF	TGCAGCGCTGAGTTGTTCGAGGCCTCCTACAATGAGCAGTTCTTC